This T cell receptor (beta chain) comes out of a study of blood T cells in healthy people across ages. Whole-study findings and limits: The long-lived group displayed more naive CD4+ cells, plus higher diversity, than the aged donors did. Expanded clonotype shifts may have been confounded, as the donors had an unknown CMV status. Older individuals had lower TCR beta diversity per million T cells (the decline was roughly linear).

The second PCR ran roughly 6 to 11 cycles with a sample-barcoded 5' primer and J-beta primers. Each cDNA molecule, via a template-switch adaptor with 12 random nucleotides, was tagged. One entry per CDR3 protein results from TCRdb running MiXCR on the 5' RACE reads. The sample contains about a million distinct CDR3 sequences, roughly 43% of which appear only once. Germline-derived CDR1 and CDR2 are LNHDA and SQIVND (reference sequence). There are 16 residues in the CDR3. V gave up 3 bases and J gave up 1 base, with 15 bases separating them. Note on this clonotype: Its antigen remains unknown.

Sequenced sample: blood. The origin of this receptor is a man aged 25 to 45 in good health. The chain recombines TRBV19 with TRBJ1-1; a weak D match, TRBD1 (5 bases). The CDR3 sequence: CASSIGALGRNTEAFF. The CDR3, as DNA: TGTGCCAGTAGTATCGGGGCCCTGGGCCGGAACACTGAAGCTTTCTTT.